The present TCR beta chain was sequenced within a study of blood T cell repertoires in COVID-19. Study details: Some COVID-19 samples were acute and others convalescent; all came from the United States, Italy and Spain. PBMCs, B-cell-depleted T cells, or T cells provided the cDNA or gDNA that made up the material.

Measured with immunoSEQ multiplex PCR; TCRdb has only the in-frame clones, and not every one. In the table there are over 65,000 clones, 80% to 90% of which are singletons. This clone occurred once. Trimming took 0 bases from V and 0 from J, leaving 5 bases between them. Germline V gene data show CDR1 as KGHSH and CDR2 as LQKENI. CDR3 length equals 14 residues. Sequences were obtained from peripheral blood. This chain joins TRBV18 and TRBJ1-1; a possible D gene is TRBD1 (5 bases). The clonotype comes from a man older than 75 with COVID-19, enrolled during active disease. The CDR3 sequence is CASSPPTVNTEAFF. CDR3 sequence (DNA): TGTGCCAGCTCACCACCGACAGTGAACACTGAAGCTTTCTTT.